This TCR beta chain was identified during a study of T cell changes during pregnancy in multiple sclerosis. The V end lost 2 bases, the J end lost 3 bases, and 17 bases lay between the germline ends. Germline CDR1 is MDHEN and CDR2 is SYDVKM. The CDR3 loop spans 16 amino acids. Repertoires were generated with immunoSEQ multiplex PCR, while TCRdb's copy carries only in-frame clones and drops some. The sample lists fewer than 30,000 clones, 89% occurring once. This clone has a handful of counts. The V gene is TRBV28, the J gene TRBJ2-7; D possibly corresponds to TRBD1 (6 bases). The sample consisted of CD8+ T cells from peripheral blood mononuclear cells, taken in the second trimester of pregnancy. The TCR sequence derives from a female donor with multiple sclerosis, enrolled in a pregnancy study. The chain's CDR3 is CASSLILQGVYYEQYF. Written as DNA, the CDR3 is TGTGCCAGCAGTTTAATCCTACAGGGCGTTTACTACGAGCAGTACTTC.